The 31 T cell receptor beta chains in this list originate from one sample, sequenced in a study of cytomegalovirus exposure and HLA in healthy donors. The PCR employed 60 Vbeta primers together with 13 Jbeta primers. Data came from immunoSEQ multiplex PCR; TCRdb stores just in-frame clones and leaves some out. Of roughly 180,000 clones in the sample, approximately 88% were seen once. Sequences were obtained from PBMCs. These receptors originate from a boy between 2 and 10 years old in good health and CMV-seronegative.

The chain is built from TRBV4-2 and TRBJ2-2; D might be TRBD2 (5 bases). The CDR3 covers 16 residues. Trimming pared 3 bases from V and 5 bases from J, leaving 16 bases between. The germline gives CDR1 LGHNA, CDR2 YNFKEQ. The chain's CDR3 is CASSHRSGDWTGELFF. DNA of the CDR3: TGTGCCAGCAGCCACCGATCCGGGGATTGGACCGGGGAGCTGTTTTTT.

A few counts support this clone. The chain carries TRBV18 and TRBJ2-6, with D hard to call. V lost 3 bases to trimming and J lost 4 bases, with 4 bases between them. CDR3 length equals 13 residues. Germline assignment: CDR1 KGHSH and CDR2 LQKENI. The CDR3 DNA reads TGTGCCAGCTCACCGCAGGGGGCCAACGTCCTGACTTTC. Amino acids: CASSPQGANVLTF.

In this sample, this clone turned up once. The V and J genes are TRBV6-5 and TRBJ2-1; tentatively, D is TRBD2 (5 bases). The V gene lost 6 bases and the J gene lost 9 bases, with 18 bases spanning the gap. This CDR3 region has 14 residues. CDR1 MNHEY and CDR2 SVGAGI come from the germline V gene. Written as DNA, the CDR3 is TGTGCCAGCAGCCTAAGGGCCCCGGGGAGTGAGCAGTTCTTC. The encoded protein is CASSLRAPGSEQFF.

The genes are TRBV9 and TRBJ1-1; 7 nucleotides match TRBD1. This CDR3 is built from 14 residues. V trimming: 3 bases; J trimming: 0 bases; junction bases outside the gene matches: 2. CDR1 SGDLS and CDR2 YYNGEE come from the germline V gene. The CDR3 sequence: CASSADRLNTEAFF. The CDR3 region has the DNA TGTGCCAGCAGCGCGGACAGGCTGAACACTGAAGCTTTCTTT.

V usage is TRBV14 and J usage is TRBJ2-7; D remains ambiguous. The germline gives CDR1 SGHDN, CDR2 FVKESK. The CDR3 spans 12 residues. The ends were cut back, 4 bases at V and 2 bases at J, with 6 bases in the middle. CDR3 in amino acids: CASSPKPYEQYF. The DNA for the CDR3 is TGTGCCAGCAGCCCTAAACCCTACGAGCAGTACTTC. Full variable domain (remainder filled in from reference TRBV14 and TRBJ2-7): EAGVTQFPSHSVIEKGQTVTLRCDPISGHDNLYWYRRVMGKEIKFLLHFVKESKQDESGMPNNRFLAERTGGTYSTLKVQPAELEDSGVYFCASSPKPYEQYFGPGTRLTVT.

The J gene is TRBJ2-1, the V gene TRBV7-2, with no clear D. The CDR3 is made up of 13 amino acids. The germline V gene encodes CDR1 SGHTA and CDR2 FQGNSA. The ends were cut back, 1 base at V and 6 bases at J, with 7 bases in the middle. The DNA of the CDR3 is TGTGCCAGCAGCTTAGACTTGCTCAATGAGCAGTTCTTC. It specifies CASSLDLLNEQFF.

The V gene is TRBV9, the J gene TRBJ2-3, with a weak D call TRBD1 (6 bases). V was trimmed by 3 bases and J by 8 bases, leaving 25 bases between them. The CDR3 totals 17 residues. Germline lookup yields CDR1 SGDLS and CDR2 YYNGEE. For the CDR3, the DNA is TGTGCCAGCAGCGACCACCACAGGGCTCTGGGACCGGGTACGCAGTATTTT. Translating it yields CASSDHHRALGPGTQYF. The complete variable domain, with remaining parts taken from reference TRBV9 and TRBJ2-3, reads DSGVTQTPKHLITATGQRVTLRCSPRSGDLSVYWYQQSLDQGLQFLIQYYNGEERAKGNILERFSAQQFPDLHSELNLSSLELGDSALYFCASSDHHRALGPGTQYFGPGTRLTVL.

In its sample, this clone was seen a few times. V gene TRBV18 combines with J gene TRBJ1-1; D ambiguous. The CDR3 has 12 residues. In germline, CDR1 is KGHSH, CDR2 LQKENI. V was clipped by 2 bases and J by 6 bases, with 7 bases between them. In DNA form, the CDR3 reads TGTGCCAGCTCACCAGACGGGGCTGAAGCTTTCTTT. Translation: CASSPDGAEAFF.

The rearrangement uses TRBV7-9 and TRBJ1-4; 10 positions agree with TRBD1. Germline CDR1 and CDR2: SEHNR and FQNEAQ (reference sequence). There are 14 residues in the CDR3. V trimming: 4 bases; J trimming: 10 bases; junction bases outside the gene matches: 6. CDR3 bases: TGTGCCAGCAGCTCGAGGGACAGGGGCGGAAAACTGTTTTTT. Translation: CASSSRDRGGKLFF.

This clone turned up a few times. The rearrangement uses TRBV4-3 and TRBJ2-7; the match to TRBD2 covers 11 bases. Germline V gene sequence: CDR1 LGHNA, CDR2 YSLEER. Trimming at V came to 0 bases and at J to 0 bases, leaving 4 bases not matched to a gene. This CDR3 is 17 amino acids long. The CDR3 DNA reads as TGCGCCAGCAGCCAAGATTTGGGGACTAGCGGCTCCTACGAGCAGTACTTC. Protein sequence: CASSQDLGTSGSYEQYF.

The rearrangement links TRBV6-6 to TRBJ1-4; D call uncertain. V was pared by 5 bases and J by 3 bases, with 4 bases between. Per germline, CDR1 MNHNY and CDR2 SVGAGI (reference sequence). The CDR3 is 12 residues long. In DNA, the CDR3 is TGTGCCAGCAGTCCATCTAATGAAAAACTGTTTTTT. Amino acid sequence: CASSPSNEKLFF.

The chain joins TRBV2 to TRBJ1-2; D is possibly TRBD1 (5 bases). Trimming stripped 5 bases from V and 8 bases from J, with 21 bases between. The CDR3 extends over 15 amino acids. The germline CDR1 and CDR2 sequences are SNHLY and FYNNEI. Here the CDR3 reads CASSTGFGAGGGYTF. The CDR3 coding sequence is TGTGCCAGCAGTACGGGATTCGGGGCCGGGGGAGGCTACACCTTC.

V gene TRBV15 combines with J gene TRBJ1-5; unclear D gene. The CDR3 consists of 15 residues. Trimming stripped 0 bases from V and 4 bases from J, with 10 bases between. CDR1 and CDR2 (germline): LNHNV, YYDKDF (reference sequence). DNA of the CDR3: TGTGCCACCAGCAGAGATACAACGGGTAATCAGCCCCAGCATTTT. This sequence encodes CATSRDTTGNQPQHF. Filled out from reference TRBV15 and TRBJ1-5, the complete variable domain reads DAMVIQNPRYQVTQFGKPVTLSCSQTLNHNVMYWYQQKSSQAPKLLFHYYDKDFNNEADTPDNFQSRRPNTSFCFLDIRSPGLGDTAMYLCATSRDTTGNQPQHFGDGTRLSIL.

The rearrangement uses TRBV19 and TRBJ2-7; D is perhaps TRBD2 (5 bases). Germline V gene sequence: CDR1 LNHDA, CDR2 SQIVND (reference sequence). With 2 bases removed from V and 7 bases from J, the gap between germline ends came to 12 bases. The CDR3 covers 13 residues. This chain's CDR3 is CASSISRGWEQYF. The CDR3 coding sequence is TGTGCCAGTAGTATAAGTCGGGGATGGGAGCAGTACTTC.

This clone was detected only once. The rearrangement links TRBV6-1 to TRBJ2-7; D possibly corresponds to TRBD2 (7 bases). V lost 4 bases, J lost 0 bases, and 13 bases lay in between. Germline CDR1 reads MNHNS; CDR2 reads SASEGT. The CDR3 covers 15 residues. CDR3 sequence reads: CASSVRGGGSYEQYV. For the CDR3, the DNA is TGTGCCAGCAGTGTAAGAGGGGGGGGCTCCTACGAGCAGTACGTC.

This chain joins TRBV2 and TRBJ1-1; D might be TRBD1 (5 bases). Germline V gene sequence: CDR1 SNHLY, CDR2 FYNNEI. This CDR3 has 11 amino acids. Trimming removed 6 bases from V and 7 bases from J, with 9 bases in between. The CDR3 sequence: CASRGPIEAFF. As DNA, the CDR3 is TGTGCCAGCAGGGGGCCAATTGAAGCTTTCTTT.

V and J are TRBV7-8 and TRBJ2-7, with TRBD1 matching over 7 bases. The length of the CDR3 is 14 residues. V dropped 4 bases and J dropped 6; count of bases not matched to a gene: 9. Germline V gives CDR1 SGHVS, CDR2 FQNEAQ. CDR3 protein: CASSYGTESLEQYV. In DNA, the CDR3 is TGTGCCAGCAGCTACGGGACAGAGAGTCTCGAGCAGTACGTC.

V is TRBV6-6 and J is TRBJ1-2; 9 bases match TRBD1. CDR1 MNHNY and CDR2 SVGAGI come from the germline V gene (reference sequence). After removal of 6 bases from V and 4 bases from J, the junction contained 6 bases not matched to a gene. CDR3 size: 14 residues. CDR3 amino acids: CASSEQGASYGYTF. The CDR3 DNA follows: TGTGCCAGCAGCGAACAGGGGGCGAGCTATGGCTACACCTTC.

The gene calls are TRBV4-1 and TRBJ2-7; 8 nucleotides agree with TRBD2. The CDR3 spans 17 residues. In germline, CDR1 is MGHRA, CDR2 YSYEKL. Germline trimming cut 2 bases from V and 2 bases from J; bases unmatched to any gene: 11. CDR3 in amino acids: CASSQLAGEREPYEQYF. The CDR3 DNA sequence: TGCGCCAGCAGCCAATTGGCCGGGGAGCGGGAGCCCTACGAGCAGTACTTC.

The chain uses TRBV5-5 and TRBJ2-5; 7 positions agree with TRBD2. CDR1 is SGHKS, CDR2 YYEKEE, per germline (reference sequence). The CDR3 has 15 amino acids. Trimming cost V 0 bases and J 3 bases; bases outside gene matches: 5. The CDR3 sequence: CASSLEAGLKETQYF. CDR3 nucleotide sequence: TGTGCCAGCAGCTTGGAAGCGGGGCTTAAAGAGACCCAGTACTTC.

The gene calls are TRBV4-1 and TRBJ2-5; 13 bases align to TRBD2. The CDR3 loop spans 16 amino acids. CDR1 MGHRA and CDR2 YSYEKL come from the germline V gene. J gave up 4 bases and V 5 bases, and 7 bases lay outside the gene matches. CDR3 DNA sequence: TGCGCCAGCAGCGCTCAACTAGCGGGAGGGCTAGAGACCCAGTACTTC. The encoded protein is CASSAQLAGGLETQYF.

V is TRBV4-3 and J is TRBJ2-7; TRBD2 matches at 11 bases. The CDR3 runs 15 residues. V lost 5 bases and J lost 0; bases outside the gene matches: 3. In germline, CDR1 is LGHNA, CDR2 YSLEER. CDR3 sequence (DNA): TGCGCCAGCAGCGAACTAGCGGGGGCCTCCTACGAGCAGTACGTC. This codes for CASSELAGASYEQYV.

The chain uses TRBV27 and TRBJ2-5; D gene unclear. The J call is doubtful: the DNA matches TRBJ2-7 better. CDR3 size: 15 residues. CDR1 MNHEY and CDR2 SMNVEV come from the germline V gene (reference sequence). CDR3 amino acids: CASSLSQPTYYEQYF. CDR3 nucleotides: TGTGCCAGCAGTTTATCGCAGCCCACCTACTACGAGCAGTACTTC.

This chain uses TRBV4-3 with TRBJ2-2, with TRBD2 matching over 7 bases. CDR1 and CDR2 from the germline V gene are LGHNA and YSLEER. CDR3 length: 15 residues. V was pared by 2 bases and J by 6 bases, with 6 bases of the junction left unmatched. The CDR3 sequence: CASSQKGGRAGELFF. The CDR3 DNA is TGCGCCAGCAGCCAAAAGGGAGGGAGAGCCGGGGAGCTGTTTTTT.

V gene TRBV5-1 combines with J gene TRBJ2-7, with 7 bases aligning to TRBD1. CDR1 and CDR2 from the germline V gene are SGHRS and YFSETQ. Losses at the gene ends were 0 bases for V and 3 bases for J; bases not matched to a gene: 21. This CDR3 is 20 amino acids long. CDR3 region: CASSLALTGQPAPCFYEQYV. CDR3 bases: TGCGCCAGCAGCTTGGCCCTTACGGGACAGCCGGCCCCTTGTTTCTACGAGCAGTACGTC.

The rearrangement links TRBV9 to TRBJ2-5; D perhaps matches TRBD1 (5 bases). Per germline, CDR1 SGDLS and CDR2 YYNGEE. The CDR3 is 15 residues long. Trimming cost V 0 bases and J 2 bases, with 11 bases left between them. CDR3 protein: CASSVAAGYQETQYF. CDR3 DNA sequence: TGTGCCAGCAGCGTAGCGGCAGGGTATCAAGAGACCCAGTACTTC.

The chain joins TRBV7-9 to TRBJ2-7; D is undetermined. The germline V and J ends were trimmed by 3 bases and 5 bases, with 5 bases remaining between them. CDR3 length equals 11 residues. Germline CDR1 reads SEHNR; CDR2 reads FQNEAQ (reference sequence). The CDR3: CASSFQDEQYF. CDR3 bases: TGTGCCAGCAGCTTCCAGGACGAGCAGTACTTC.

The rearrangement joins TRBV2 to TRBJ1-2, with a tentative D call TRBD1 (6 bases). CDR1 SNHLY and CDR2 FYNNEI come from the germline V gene. V lost 6 bases to trimming and J lost 3 bases, with 14 bases between them. The CDR3 loop spans 14 amino acids. The CDR3 region has the DNA TGTGCCAGCAGGGGGGCAGGGGATGACTATGGCTACACCTTC. This translates into CASRGAGDDYGYTF.

The rearrangement uses TRBV7-2 and TRBJ2-5; 10 bases line up with TRBD2. The CDR3 length is 17 residues. Per the germline V gene, CDR1 is SGHTA and CDR2 is FQGNSA. The trim removed 5 bases at V and 5 bases at J, leaving 14 bases unmatched. The CDR3 bases are TGTGCCAGCAGCCCAATGACAGCCCTAGCGGGAGCGGAGACCCAGTACTTC. It translates to CASSPMTALAGAETQYF.

The chain is built from TRBV5-1 and TRBJ2-3; 8 positions match TRBD2. This CDR3 region has 16 residues. Germline V gives CDR1 SGHRS, CDR2 YFSETQ. The trim removed 1 base at V and 0 bases at J, leaving 4 bases unmatched. CDR3 coding DNA: TGCGCCAGCAGCTTGACAGCGGGGGTCAGCACAGATACGCAGTATTTT. It is translated as CASSLTAGVSTDTQYF.

The chain is built from TRBV6-5 and TRBJ2-4; TRBD1 might be the D (6 bases). V dropped 2 bases and J dropped 1 base, with 6 bases sitting between them. Germline CDR1 MNHEY, CDR2 SVGAGI. The CDR3 runs 14 residues. CDR3 nucleotide sequence: TGTGCCAGCAGTTACGACAGGGCCAAAAACATTCAGTACTTC. This codes for CASSYDRAKNIQYF.